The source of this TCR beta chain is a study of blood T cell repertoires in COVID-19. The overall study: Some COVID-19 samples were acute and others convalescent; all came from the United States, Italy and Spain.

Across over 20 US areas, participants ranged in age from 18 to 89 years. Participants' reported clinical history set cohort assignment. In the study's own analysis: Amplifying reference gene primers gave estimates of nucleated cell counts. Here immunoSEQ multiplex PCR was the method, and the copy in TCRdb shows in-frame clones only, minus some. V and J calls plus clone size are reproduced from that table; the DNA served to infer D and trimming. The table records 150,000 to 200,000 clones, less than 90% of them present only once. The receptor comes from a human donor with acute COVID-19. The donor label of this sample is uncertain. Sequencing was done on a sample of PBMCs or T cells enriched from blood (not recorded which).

The DNA for the CDR3 is TGTGCCACCAGTGATTTGACATTCCGGTTCTTC. Translated: CATSDLTFRFF. V gene TRBV24-1 combines with J gene TRBJ2-1; no reliable D call. The CDR3 length is 11 residues. Trimming left V 0 bases short and J 15 bases short, with 8 bases between. Germline values: CDR1 KGHDR, CDR2 SFDVKD.